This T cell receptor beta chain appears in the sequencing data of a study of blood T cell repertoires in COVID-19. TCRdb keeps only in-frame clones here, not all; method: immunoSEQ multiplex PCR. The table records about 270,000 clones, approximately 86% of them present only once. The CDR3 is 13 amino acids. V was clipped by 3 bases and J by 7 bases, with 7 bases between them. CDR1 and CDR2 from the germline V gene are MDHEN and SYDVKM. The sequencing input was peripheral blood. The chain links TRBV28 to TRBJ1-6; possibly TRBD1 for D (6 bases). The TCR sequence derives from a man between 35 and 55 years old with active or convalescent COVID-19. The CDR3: CASSFTGNSPLHF. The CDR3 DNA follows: TGTGCCAGCAGTTTCACAGGGAATTCACCCCTCCACTTT.